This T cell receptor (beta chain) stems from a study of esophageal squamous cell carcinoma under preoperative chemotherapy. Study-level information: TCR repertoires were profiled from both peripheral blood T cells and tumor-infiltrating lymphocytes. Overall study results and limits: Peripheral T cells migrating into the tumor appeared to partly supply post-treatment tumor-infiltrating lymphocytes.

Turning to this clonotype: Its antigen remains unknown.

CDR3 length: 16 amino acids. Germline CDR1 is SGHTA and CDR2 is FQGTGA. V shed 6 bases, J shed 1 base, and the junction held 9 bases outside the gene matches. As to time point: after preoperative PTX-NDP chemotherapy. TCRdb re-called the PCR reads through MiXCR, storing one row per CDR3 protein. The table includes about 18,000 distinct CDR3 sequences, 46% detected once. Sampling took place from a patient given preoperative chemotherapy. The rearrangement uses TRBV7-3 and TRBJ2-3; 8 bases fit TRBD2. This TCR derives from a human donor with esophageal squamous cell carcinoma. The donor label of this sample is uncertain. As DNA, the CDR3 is TGTGCCAGCAGTTTATTCAGCGGGAGCGGCACAGATACGCAGTATTTT. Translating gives CASSLFSGSGTDTQYF.